This is a list of T cell receptor beta chains from one sample in a study of spatial heterogeneity in lung cancer. Each CDR3 protein is one row after TCRdb ran MiXCR on the 5' RACE reads. The table lists 82,000 or so distinct CDR3 sequences, over 9.5% of them singletons. The sequenced sample was PBMCs, obtained at surgery. Every receptor here comes from a male donor with early-stage non-small cell lung cancer. The CDR3 runs from the conserved cysteine through the conserved F or W. D genes are given only for firm matches. A clone size is listed for some rows: how often the clone was seen (once, few, many), or a class if it is expanded.

CDR3	DNA	size	V	J	D
CASSQELAAYNEQFF	TGTGCCAGCAGCCAAGAACTAGCAGCCTACAATGAGCAGTTCTTC	NA	TRBV4-2	TRBJ2-1	NA
CASGTGSTGANVLTF	TGTGCCAGCGGAACAGGGTCGACTGGGGCCAACGTCCTGACTTTC	few	TRBV6-5	TRBJ2-6	NA
CATSPRDSSYNEQFF	TGTGCCACTTCCCCCCGGGACAGCTCCTACAATGAGCAGTTCTTC	few	TRBV5-5	TRBJ2-1	TRBD1
CASSLTGSSYEQYF	TGTGCCAGCAGCTTAACCGGTAGCTCCTACGAGCAGTACTTC	many	TRBV7-9	TRBJ2-7	NA
CSADRGFSSYNEQFF	TGCAGCGCAGACAGGGGGTTTAGCTCCTACAATGAGCAGTTCTTC	NA	TRBV29-1	TRBJ2-1	TRBD1
CASSVGDTDTQYF	TGCGCCAGCAGCGTGGGGGACACAGATACGCAGTATTTT	NA	TRBV5-1	TRBJ2-3	NA
CSVEGATEAFF	TGCAGCGTTGAGGGGGCCACTGAAGCTTTCTTT	NA	TRBV29-1	TRBJ1-1	NA
CASIPIGTEAFF	TGTGCCAGCATCCCCATTGGCACTGAAGCTTTCTTT	many	TRBV7-9	TRBJ1-1	NA
CASSSQGAGEETQYF	TGTGCCAGCAGCTCACAGGGGGCAGGTGAAGAGACCCAGTACTTC	many	TRBV7-9	TRBJ2-5	TRBD1
CASRPQGTAGNTIYF	TGTGCCAGCAGGCCCCAGGGGACTGCTGGAAACACCATATATTTT	many	TRBV27	TRBJ1-3	NA
CASSLWSGGHYNEQFF	TGTGCCAGCAGTCTTTGGTCAGGGGGCCACTACAATGAGCAGTTCTTC	NA	TRBV12-3/TRBV12-4	TRBJ2-1	TRBD1
CASNDIRNTEAFF	TGCGCCAGCAATGACATCAGGAACACTGAAGCTTTCTTT	few	TRBV10-2	TRBJ1-1	NA
CSVHLQLLNTEAFF	TGCAGCGTCCACTTACAGCTACTGAACACTGAAGCTTTCTTT	NA	TRBV29-1	TRBJ1-1	NA
CASSEGQGGTNEKLFF	TGTGCCAGCAGTGAGGGGCAGGGAGGAACTAATGAAAAACTGTTTTTT	NA	TRBV2	TRBJ1-4	NA
CASSHRAGGPIVEQFF	TGTGCCAGCAGCCACCGAGCGGGAGGGCCTATTGTTGAGCAGTTCTTC	NA	TRBV5-6	TRBJ2-1	TRBD2
CSAAREMNTEAFF	TGCAGCGCTGCCAGGGAGATGAACACTGAAGCTTTCTTT	few	TRBV29-1	TRBJ1-1	NA
CASSSRSGQGGSYEQYF	TGTGCCAGCAGTTCCCGTTCGGGACAGGGAGGCTCCTACGAGCAGTACTTC	many	TRBV6-5	TRBJ2-7	TRBD1
CASKKDFTGELFF	TGTGCCAGCAAGAAAGACTTCACCGGGGAGCTGTTTTTT	NA	TRBV12-3/TRBV12-4	TRBJ2-2	NA
CSGRDGQETQYF	TGCAGCGGTCGGGACGGACAAGAGACCCAGTACTTC	few	TRBV29-1	TRBJ2-5	NA
CSARATGRGSTDTQYF	TGCAGTGCTAGAGCAACCGGGCGGGGGTCCACAGATACGCAGTATTTT	few	TRBV20-1	TRBJ2-3	TRBD2
CSARDLGSSLETQYF	TGCAGTGCACGGGACCTGGGATCATCCCTGGAGACCCAGTACTTC	many	TRBV20-1	TRBJ2-5	NA
CASSPGQGSSPLHF	TGTGCCAGCTCACCGGGACAGGGGAGTTCACCCCTCCACTTT	many	TRBV18	TRBJ1-6	TRBD1
CASSLNQRGTDTQYF	TGCGCCAGCAGCTTGAACCAGCGGGGGACAGATACGCAGTATTTT	NA	TRBV5-1	TRBJ2-3	TRBD2
CASSFSEGPGNTIYF	TGTGCCAGCAGCTTTTCCGAGGGGCCTGGAAACACCATATATTTT	many	TRBV11-2	TRBJ1-3	NA
CASSGPGTRSYEQYF	TGTGCCAGCAGTGGACCCGGGACTAGGTCCTACGAGCAGTACTTC	few	TRBV2	TRBJ2-7	TRBD2
CASRAQGYEQYF	TGTGCCAGCAGAGCCCAGGGTTACGAGCAGTACTTC	few	TRBV27	TRBJ2-7	NA
CASSITGTDNEQFF	TGTGCCAGCAGCATCACAGGGACTGACAATGAGCAGTTCTTC	NA	TRBV11-2	TRBJ2-1	NA
CSVDSGTGREQYF	TGCAGCGTTGACTCTGGGACAGGACGGGAGCAGTACTTC	NA	TRBV29-1	TRBJ2-7	TRBD1
CSVEEAGGWFF	TGCAGCGTTGAAGAAGCAGGGGGGTGGTTCTTC	few	TRBV29-1	TRBJ2-1	NA
CASSEGLAGANHDSYNEQFF	TGTGCCAGCAGTGAGGGACTAGCGGGGGCCAACCACGACTCCTACAATGAGCAGTTCTTC	NA	TRBV6-1	TRBJ2-1	TRBD2
CASSFVSDSFSTDTQYF	TGTGCCAGCAGCTTCGTCTCCGACTCCTTTAGCACAGATACGCAGTATTTT	few	TRBV11-2	TRBJ2-3	NA
CASSPRPLSGDIGNTIYF	TGTGCCAGCTCACCACGCCCCTTGTCAGGGGATATAGGAAACACCATATATTTT	NA	TRBV18	TRBJ1-3	NA
CASSLMGQGLQETQYF	TGTGCCAGCAGCTTAATGGGACAGGGGCTCCAAGAGACCCAGTACTTC	NA	TRBV7-9	TRBJ2-5	TRBD1
CSVLDRGVFEAFF	TGCAGCGTTTTAGACAGGGGAGTTTTTGAAGCTTTCTTT	NA	TRBV29-1	TRBJ1-1	TRBD1
CASSPGLMNTEAFF	TGTGCCAGCAGCCCGGGACTGATGAACACTGAAGCTTTCTTT	few	TRBV7-9	TRBJ1-1	NA
CASSSTSGSSYNEQFF	TGCGCCAGCAGCTCTACTAGCGGGAGCTCCTACAATGAGCAGTTCTTC	few	TRBV5-1	TRBJ2-1	TRBD2
CSGRGFYRNEQFF	TGCAGTGGGCGAGGGTTCTACCGAAATGAGCAGTTCTTC	NA	TRBV20-1	TRBJ2-1	NA
CASSVGGIVGEQYF	TGTGCCAGCAGCGTAGGGGGGATCGTGGGCGAGCAGTACTTC	NA	TRBV9	TRBJ2-7	NA
CSARGPTQMGTDTQYF	TGCAGTGCTAGAGGACCGACACAAATGGGCACAGATACGCAGTATTTT	few	TRBV20-1	TRBJ2-3	NA
CASSMASGPAHNEQFF	TGTGCCAGTAGTATGGCTAGCGGCCCCGCCCACAATGAGCAGTTCTTC	many	TRBV19	TRBJ2-1	TRBD2
CASSLRQGWYNEQFF	TGTGCCAGCAGCCTAAGACAGGGTTGGTACAATGAGCAGTTCTTC	NA	TRBV7-2	TRBJ2-1	TRBD1
CSVEVNTEAFF	TGCAGCGTTGAGGTAAACACTGAAGCTTTCTTT	few	TRBV29-1	TRBJ1-1	NA
CASSSGTGGNEQFF	TGTGCCAGCAGTTCCGGGACAGGGGGCAATGAGCAGTTCTTC	many	TRBV12-3/TRBV12-4	TRBJ2-1	TRBD1
CASSENRNGYTF	TGTGCCAGCAGCGAGAACAGGAATGGCTACACCTTC	many	TRBV6-1	TRBJ1-2	NA
CASSPYVPAGVANEQFF	TGTGCCAGCAGTCCCTACGTCCCAGCGGGAGTGGCAAATGAGCAGTTCTTC	NA	TRBV7-2	TRBJ2-1	TRBD2
CSARTGGQPQHF	TGCAGTGCTAGAACAGGGGGTCAGCCCCAGCATTTT	many	TRBV20-1	TRBJ1-5	TRBD1
CATSRDVTAAGNTIYF	TGTGCCACCAGCAGAGACGTGACGGCGGCGGGAAACACCATATATTTT	NA	TRBV15	TRBJ1-3	NA
CASSPGGSNQPQHF	TGTGCCAGCAGCCCCGGAGGAAGCAATCAGCCCCAGCATTTT	NA	TRBV12-3/TRBV12-4	TRBJ1-5	NA
CSARGLEVAEAFF	TGCAGTGCTAGAGGGCTCGAGGTCGCTGAAGCTTTCTTT	many	TRBV20-1	TRBJ1-1	NA
CASSLGGGRSYNEQFF	TGTGCCAGCAGTTTAGGCGGGGGCCGTAGTTACAATGAGCAGTTCTTC	NA	TRBV27	TRBJ2-1	NA
CASSEAALAGGTYNEQFF	TGTGCCAGCAGTGAAGCTGCCCTAGCGGGAGGTACCTACAATGAGCAGTTCTTC	few	TRBV2	TRBJ2-1	TRBD2
CATSRVRLAGVPTGELFF	TGTGCCACCAGCAGAGTTCGACTAGCGGGAGTACCCACCGGGGAGCTGTTTTTT	NA	TRBV15	TRBJ2-2	TRBD2
CASSRTENSNQPQHF	TGTGCCAGCAGCAGGACGGAAAATAGCAATCAGCCCCAGCATTTT	few	TRBV27	TRBJ1-5	NA
CASSLRQGRDQPQHF	TGCGCCAGCAGCCTTCGACAGGGGAGGGATCAGCCCCAGCATTTT	NA	TRBV4-1	TRBJ1-5	TRBD1
CASSGVLAGSYEQYF	TGTGCCAGCAGTGGGGTACTAGCGGGGTCCTACGAGCAGTACTTC	NA	TRBV6-1	TRBJ2-7	TRBD2
CSVELAGGLEQYF	TGCAGCGTGGAACTAGCGGGAGGGCTCGAGCAGTACTTC	NA	TRBV29-1	TRBJ2-7	TRBD2
CASSVDYEQFF	TGTGCCAGCAGCGTAGACTATGAGCAGTTCTTC	few	TRBV9	TRBJ2-1	NA
CASSPVGLSASGANVLTF	TGTGCCAGCAGCCCCGTCGGACTGAGTGCCTCTGGGGCCAACGTCCTGACTTTC	NA	TRBV7-2	TRBJ2-6	NA